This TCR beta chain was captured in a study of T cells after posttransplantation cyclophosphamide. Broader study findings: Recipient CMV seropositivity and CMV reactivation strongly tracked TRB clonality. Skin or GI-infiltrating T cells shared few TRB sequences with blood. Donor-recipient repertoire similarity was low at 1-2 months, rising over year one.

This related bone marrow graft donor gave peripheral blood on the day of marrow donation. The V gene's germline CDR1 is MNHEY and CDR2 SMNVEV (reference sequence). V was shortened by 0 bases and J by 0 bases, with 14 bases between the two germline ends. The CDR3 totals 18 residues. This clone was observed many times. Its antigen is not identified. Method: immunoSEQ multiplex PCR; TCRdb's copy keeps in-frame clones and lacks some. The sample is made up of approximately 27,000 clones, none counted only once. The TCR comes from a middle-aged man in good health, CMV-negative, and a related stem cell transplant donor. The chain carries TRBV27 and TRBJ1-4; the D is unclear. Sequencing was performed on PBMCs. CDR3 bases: TGTGCCAGCAGTTTATCTTCGGTTCACCTAGCAACTAATGAAAAACTGTTTTTT. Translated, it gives CASSLSSVHLATNEKLFF.